These 11 T cell receptor beta chains were all obtained from the same sample, sequenced in a study of T cell responses to AZD1222 COVID-19 vaccine. Profiled with immunoSEQ multiplex PCR; TCRdb holds only in-frame clones, not every one. The data show some 140,000 clones, about 88% seen once. The source material was peripheral blood, sampled on day 0 of AZD1222 vaccination. These receptors originate from an adult in good health.

V and J are TRBV29-1 and TRBJ2-2; the D gene could be TRBD1 or TRBD2 (5 bases each). Germline-derived CDR1 and CDR2 are SQVTM and ANQGSEA. The CDR3 runs 15 residues. Trimming took off 6 bases at V and 7 bases at J, with 21 bases between the two ends. CDR3: CSVRPTGAARGELFF. As DNA, the CDR3 is TGCAGCGTGCGACCGACCGGGGCCGCACGCGGGGAGCTGTTTTTT.

The V call is TRBV7-9, the J call TRBJ2-7; TRBD1 is a possible D gene (6 bases). The CDR3 totals 14 residues. Germline CDR1 is SEHNR and CDR2 is FQNEAQ (reference sequence). The ends were cut back, 0 bases at V and 6 bases at J, with 12 bases in the middle. In DNA form, the CDR3 reads TGTGCCAGCAGCTTAGCACAGGGTATGAGCGAGCAGTACTTC. Translated: CASSLAQGMSEQYF. Using reference TRBV7-9 and TRBJ2-7 for the parts outside the CDR3, the full variable domain is DTGVSQNPRHKITKRGQNVTFRCDPISEHNRLYWYRQTLGQGPEFLTYFQNEAQLEKSRLLSDRFSAERPKGSFSTLEIQRTEQGDSAMYLCASSLAQGMSEQYFGPGTRLTVT.

The V gene is TRBV7-2, the J gene TRBJ2-2; TRBD1 might be the D (7 bases). The germline CDR1 and CDR2 sequences are SGHTA and FQGNSA. V lost 8 bases and J 4 bases, leaving 11 bases between the germline ends. The CDR3 length is 13 residues. The CDR3 reads CASGGGGTGELFF. CDR3 coding DNA: TGTGCCAGCGGAGGGGGCGGCACCGGGGAGCTGTTTTTT.

The V gene is TRBV2, the J gene TRBJ1-1; tentatively, D is TRBD1 (6 bases). Trimming cost V 4 bases and J 2 bases, with 8 bases left between them. Germline V lookup: CDR1 SNHLY, CDR2 FYNNEI. The CDR3 length is 13 residues. The CDR3 protein is CASSADRNTEAFF. The CDR3, as DNA: TGTGCCAGCAGTGCGGACAGAAACACTGAAGCTTTCTTT.

This clone was seen just once. The chain has TRBV4-1 and TRBJ1-2, with D unclear. Germline V gene data show CDR1 as MGHRA and CDR2 as YSYEKL. Trimming took off 0 bases at V and 4 bases at J, with 9 bases between the two ends. The CDR3 is 14 amino acids. CDR3 sequence: CASSQDWQVYGYTF. The CDR3 DNA reads as TGCGCCAGCAGCCAAGATTGGCAGGTCTATGGCTACACCTTC.

Here the CDR3 DNA reads TGTGCCAGCAGCTTACTTTACTATGGCTACACCTTC. It codes for CASSLLYYGYTF. This chain connects TRBV28 to TRBJ1-2; D unclear. The CDR3 extends over 12 amino acids. Germline lookup yields CDR1 MDHEN and CDR2 SYDVKM. V lost 6 bases and J lost 3, with 8 bases in between.

The chain links TRBV6-5 to TRBJ2-3, with D uncertain. The germline CDR1 and CDR2 sequences are MNHEY and SVGAGI. The CDR3 totals 13 residues. V was trimmed by 8 bases and J by 2 bases, leaving 11 bases between them. In DNA form, the CDR3 reads TGTGCCAGCCGGCGCGGTACCACAGATACGCAGTATTTT. It is translated as CASRRGTTDTQYF.

This rearrangement joins TRBV28 to TRBJ2-5; D call uncertain. V lost 6 bases, J lost 5 bases, and 13 bases lay in between. The CDR3 is 13 amino acids. Germline V gene sequence: CDR1 MDHEN, CDR2 SYDVKM. CDR3 region: CASSSEVPETQYF. The CDR3 nucleotides are TGTGCCAGCAGCTCAGAGGTTCCTGAGACCCAGTACTTC. Looking up the rest from reference TRBV28 and TRBJ2-5 gives the full variable domain: DVKVTQSSRYLVKRTGEKVFLECVQDMDHENMFWYRQDPGLGLRLIYFSYDVKMKEKGDIPEGYSVSREKKERFSLILESASTNQTSMYLCASSSEVPETQYFGPGTRLLVL.

The gene calls are TRBV7-9 and TRBJ1-5; D is unclear. CDR3 length: 14 amino acids. The germline V gene encodes CDR1 SEHNR and CDR2 FQNEAQ (reference sequence). The V end lost 1 base, the J end lost 2 bases, and 6 bases lay between the germline ends. As DNA, the CDR3 is TGTGCCAGCAGCTTAGGTGATGGCAATCAGCCCCAGCATTTT. Translating gives CASSLGDGNQPQHF.

The V call is TRBV4-1, the J call TRBJ2-7; D ambiguous. V lost 1 base and J lost 6, with 10 bases in between. CDR3 size: 13 residues. Germline loops: CDR1 MGHRA, CDR2 YSYEKL. The CDR3 DNA reads as TGCGCCAGCAGCCAAGCACCCGACTCCGAGCAGTACTTC. Translating it yields CASSQAPDSEQYF.

This CDR3 is CASSLGGGASTDTQYF. In nucleotides, the CDR3 is TGCGCCAGCAGCTTGGGCGGGGGGGCCAGCACAGATACGCAGTATTTT. V usage is TRBV5-1 and J usage is TRBJ2-3, with 9 positions matching TRBD2. This CDR3 has 16 residues. Germline CDR1 and CDR2: SGHRS and YFSETQ. Trimming took 0 bases from V and 0 from J; bases not matched to a gene: 2.